Following are 6 T cell receptor beta chains from one sample sequenced in a study of T cell responses to AZD1222 COVID-19 vaccine. This table comes from immunoSEQ multiplex PCR, and its TCRdb copy is limited to in-frame clones, with some not included. This sample carries some 120,000 clones, 85% to 90% of them seen once, and the ten largest clones take 25% to 30%. The input for sequencing was peripheral blood, taken on day 0 of AZD1222 vaccination. Every receptor here comes from an adult in good health.

This CDR3 reads CASTPDRRAIYF. The DNA for the CDR3 is TGTGCCAGTACCCCGGACAGAAGGGCCATATATTTT. This chain links TRBV19 with TRBJ1-3, with TRBD1 as a possible D gene (6 bases). This CDR3 contains 12 residues. The V gene lost 7 bases and the J gene lost 11 bases, with 15 bases spanning the gap. The germline V gene has CDR1 LNHDA and CDR2 SQIVND (reference sequence).

The chain links TRBV15 to TRBJ2-3; D remains ambiguous. In germline, CDR1 is LNHNV, CDR2 YYDKDF (reference sequence). The CDR3 spans 13 residues. Trimming left V 3 bases short and J 6 bases short, with 10 bases between. In nucleotides, the CDR3 is TGTGCCACCAGCAGTGGTCCCTTCGATACGCAGTATTTT. Protein: CATSSGPFDTQYF.

This clone was seen just once. The chain combines TRBV29-1 with TRBJ2-7; D possibly corresponds to TRBD2 (5 bases). V lost 2 bases and J lost 2, with 10 bases in between. The CDR3 has 13 amino acids. Germline V gives CDR1 SQVTM, CDR2 ANQGSEA. This chain's CDR3 is CSVEFGVPYEQYF. Written as DNA, the CDR3 is TGCAGCGTTGAATTCGGGGTCCCCTACGAGCAGTACTTC.

This chain's CDR3 is CASSRASGPSYEQYF. The CDR3 DNA reads as TGTGCCAGCAGTCGCGCTAGCGGGCCCTCCTACGAGCAGTACTTC. V gene TRBV6-2 or TRBV6-3 combines with J gene TRBJ2-7, with 8 bases fitting TRBD2. V was clipped by 5 bases and J by 0 bases; unmatched bases: 6. This CDR3 has 15 amino acids. Germline loops: CDR1 MNHEY, CDR2 SVGEGT.

This chain links TRBV7-3 with TRBJ2-2; 9 positions agree with TRBD2. V dropped 0 bases and J dropped 4; count of bases not matched to a gene: 3. Per germline, CDR1 SGHTA and CDR2 FQGTGA. This CDR3 contains 16 residues. Here the CDR3 reads CASSLTSGGGTGELFF. In DNA form, the CDR3 reads TGTGCCAGCAGCTTAACTAGCGGGGGTGGCACCGGGGAGCTGTTTTTT.

The chain recombines TRBV11-2 with TRBJ2-7; D unresolved. The CDR3 contains 13 residues. Trimming pared 5 bases from V and 7 bases from J, leaving 15 bases between. Germline V CDR1 and CDR2: SGHAT, FQNNGV. The CDR3 DNA is TGTGCCAGCAGCCCAGGCGGATTTCGTGAGCAGTACTTC. Protein sequence: CASSPGGFREQYF.